Below, 10 T cell receptor beta chains from the same sample are listed, as sequenced in a study of Ad26.COV2.S vaccination and SARS-CoV-2 variants. Profiled with immunoSEQ multiplex PCR; TCRdb holds only in-frame clones, not every one. The sample contains roughly 100,000 clones, 60% to 85% of which appear only once. Sequences were derived from peripheral blood, sampled after recovery from COVID-19. The receptors stem from a human donor who had recovered from COVID-19.

The chain has TRBV7-2 and TRBJ1-5; 7 bases map to TRBD1. CDR1 and CDR2 (germline): SGHTA, FQGNSA. The V segment lost 4 bases and the J segment 4 bases; nucleotides outside the gene matches: 7. This CDR3 contains 15 residues. The CDR3 here is CASSSQTGDNQPQHF. The CDR3 DNA reads as TGTGCCAGCAGCTCCCAAACAGGGGATAATCAGCCCCAGCATTTT.

This clone showed up just a few times. This rearrangement joins TRBV5-4 to TRBJ1-3, with D possibly TRBD1 on 6 matching bases. Germline V gene sequence: CDR1 SGHNT, CDR2 YYREEE (reference sequence). Trimming cost V 4 bases and J 0 bases, with 17 bases left between them. The CDR3 covers 17 residues. CDR3: CASSQKTGPVSGNTIYF. CDR3 DNA sequence: TGTGCCAGCAGCCAAAAGACAGGACCTGTCTCTGGAAACACCATATATTTT. Looking up the rest from reference TRBV5-4 and TRBJ1-3 gives the full variable domain: ETGVTQSPTHLIKTRGQQVTLRCSSQSGHNTVSWYQQALGQGPQFIFQYYREEENGRGNFPPRFSGLQFPNYSSELNVNALELDDSALYLCASSQKTGPVSGNTIYFGEGSWLTVV.

In its sample, this clone was seen a few times. The chain links TRBV4-2 to TRBJ2-7; 8 bases are a match to TRBD1. After removal of 2 bases from V and 9 bases from J, the junction contained 9 bases not matched to a gene. The CDR3 has 14 residues. CDR1 and CDR2 (germline): LGHNA, YNFKEQ. The CDR3 reads CASSQPQGALGQYF. DNA for the CDR3: TGTGCCAGCAGCCAACCCCAGGGGGCTCTAGGGCAGTACTTC.

This chain joins TRBV5-1 and TRBJ2-5; the match to TRBD1 covers 8 bases. Germline lookup yields CDR1 SGHRS and CDR2 YFSETQ. After removal of 0 bases from V and 4 bases from J, the junction contained 5 bases not matched to a gene. This CDR3 has 15 amino acids. The CDR3 coding sequence is TGCGCCAGCAGCTTGGGGACAGGGTTTTCAGAGACCCAGTACTTC. Its protein product is CASSLGTGFSETQYF.

The chain employs TRBV6-5 and TRBJ1-2; TRBD1 matches 7 bases. Germline lookup yields CDR1 MNHEY and CDR2 SVGAGI. After removal of 5 bases from V and 2 bases from J, the junction contained 5 bases not matched to a gene. The CDR3 contains 14 residues. The CDR3 loop is CASSTSGGNYGYTF. The CDR3 bases are TGTGCCAGCAGTACCTCAGGGGGAAACTATGGCTACACCTTC.

V usage is TRBV7-6 and J usage is TRBJ1-3; TRBD1 matches 7 bases. V shed 3 bases and J 2 bases; nucleotides not matched to a gene: 7. Germline assignment: CDR1 SGHVS and CDR2 FNYEAQ. The CDR3 extends over 16 amino acids. CDR3 residues: CASSFGQALAGNTIYF. The CDR3 nucleotides read TGTGCCAGCAGCTTCGGACAGGCGCTCGCTGGAAACACCATATATTTT. Based on the CDR3 plus reference TRBV7-6 and TRBJ1-3, the full variable domain is GAGVSQSPRYKVTKRGQDVALRCDPISGHVSLYWYRQALGQGPEFLTYFNYEAQQDKSGLPNDRFSAERPEGSISTLTIQRTEQRDSAMYRCASSFGQALAGNTIYFGEGSWLTVV.

This chain's CDR3 is CASSQGDIGERGYTF. As DNA, the CDR3 is TGCGCCAGCAGCCAAGGTGATATAGGAGAAAGGGGCTACACCTTC. The rearrangement joins TRBV4-1 to TRBJ1-2; D call uncertain. The CDR3 sequence is 15 residues long. CDR1 and CDR2 from the germline V gene are MGHRA and YSYEKL. Trimming removed 1 base at V and 8 bases at J, with 17 bases between.

The V gene is TRBV18, the J gene TRBJ2-7; TRBD2 aligns across 14 bases. Germline V gene sequence: CDR1 KGHSH, CDR2 LQKENI. The CDR3 is made up of 16 amino acids. J gave up 2 bases and V 1 base, and 1 base lay outside the gene matches. The CDR3 spells CASSPRTSGGTYEQYF. The DNA of the CDR3 is TGTGCCAGCTCACCACGGACTAGCGGGGGGACCTACGAGCAGTACTTC.

The gene calls are TRBV4-2 and TRBJ2-7, with 8 bases matching TRBD1. V lost 1 base, J lost 4 bases, and 9 bases stayed unmatched. CDR1 and CDR2 (germline): LGHNA, YNFKEQ. The CDR3 has 16 residues. The CDR3 spells CASSQGPGQEQYEQYF. CDR3 nucleotides: TGTGCCAGCAGCCAAGGCCCGGGACAGGAGCAATACGAGCAGTACTTC.

A few counts support this clone. The V gene is TRBV5-1, the J gene TRBJ1-3, with no clear D. V gave up 2 bases and J gave up 7 bases, with 7 bases separating them. The CDR3 has 12 residues. Germline V gene sequence: CDR1 SGHRS, CDR2 YFSETQ. The CDR3 loop reads CASSFGRNTIYF. Written as DNA, the CDR3 is TGCGCCAGCAGCTTCGGGAGGAACACCATATATTTT.